This record covers a single T cell receptor (beta chain). This table comes from immunoSEQ multiplex PCR, and its TCRdb copy is limited to in-frame clones, with some not included. Of 50,000 to 80,000 clones listed, roughly 90% are singletons. The sample comes from a study of T cell changes during pregnancy in multiple sclerosis. V was clipped by 5 bases and J by 7 bases, with 7 bases between them. Germline loops: CDR1 SQVTM, CDR2 ANQGSEA. The CDR3 has 10 residues. The sample consisted of CD8+ T cells from peripheral blood mononuclear cells, taken before pregnancy. The TCR originated in a female donor with multiple sclerosis, enrolled in a pregnancy study. This chain links TRBV29-1 with TRBJ2-3; D unclear. Written as DNA, the CDR3 is TGCAGCGTTTCGCCTAATACGCAGTATTTT. It is translated as CSVSPNTQYF.